The 15 T cell receptor beta chains reported below all come from one sample, sequenced in a study of blood T cell repertoires in COVID-19. This table comes from immunoSEQ multiplex PCR, and its TCRdb copy is limited to in-frame clones, with some not included. Of fewer than 500,000 clones in the sample, roughly 87% were seen once. The sample comprised PBMCs or T cells enriched from blood (not recorded which). These TCRs come from a woman aged 18-29 years who had recovered from COVID-19.

The rearrangement uses TRBV28 and TRBJ1-2, with 9 nucleotides matching TRBD1. Looked up from germline, CDR1 is MDHEN and CDR2 is SYDVKM. V shed 3 bases, J shed 5 bases, and the junction held 13 bases outside the gene matches. CDR3 length: 17 amino acids. This CDR3 reads CASSFFTFDRGDYGYTF. CDR3 nucleotide sequence: TGTGCCAGCAGTTTTTTTACCTTTGACAGGGGGGATTATGGCTACACCTTC.

This chain joins TRBV9 and TRBJ2-5; 8 bases agree with TRBD1. V dropped 4 bases and J dropped 10; count of bases not matched to a gene: 9. The CDR3 consists of 13 residues. The V gene's germline CDR1 is SGDLS and CDR2 YYNGEE. In DNA, the CDR3 is TGTGCCAGCAGCCAAGGGCAGGGGGCGGACCAGTACTTC. Its protein product is CASSQGQGADQYF.

The genes are TRBV3-1 (or the pseudogene TRBV3-2) and TRBJ1-5; D gene uncertain. V dropped 0 bases and J dropped 4 bases, with 10 bases sitting between them. The CDR3 covers 15 residues. From germline, CDR1 is LGHDT and CDR2 YNNKEL (reference sequence). This CDR3 reads CASSQDRASNQPQHF. The DNA of the CDR3 is TGTGCCAGCAGCCAAGATCGAGCCTCGAATCAGCCCCAGCATTTT.

This clone came up once. CDR3 sequence (DNA): TGTGCCAGCAGTTTAAACCAGGAAAACATTCAGTACTTC. This gives the protein CASSLNQENIQYF. The gene calls are TRBV27 and TRBJ2-4, with D hard to call. The CDR3 runs 13 residues. The germline V gene encodes CDR1 MNHEY and CDR2 SMNVEV (reference sequence). Trimming stripped 2 bases from V and 5 bases from J, with 7 bases between.

The rearrangement joins TRBV24-1 to TRBJ1-5; 9 bases align to TRBD1. From germline, CDR1 is KGHDR and CDR2 SFDVKD. V lost 9 bases to trimming and J lost 4 bases; unmatched junction nucleotides: 3. This CDR3 is built from 13 residues. CDR3 in DNA: TGTGCCACCGCGGGACAGGGTAATCAGCCCCAGCATTTT. Translating gives CATAGQGNQPQHF.

This rearrangement joins TRBV3-1 (or the pseudogene TRBV3-2) to TRBJ2-3; D remains ambiguous. CDR1 LGHDT and CDR2 YNNKEL come from the germline V gene (reference sequence). V lost 3 bases, J lost 5 bases, and 18 bases lay in between. This CDR3 spans 16 amino acids. CDR3 protein: CASSHPSRVSKDTQYF. CDR3 coding DNA: TGTGCCAGCAGCCATCCATCTCGCGTCTCAAAAGATACGCAGTATTTT.

J is TRBJ1-1 and V is TRBV6-5; 7 bases match TRBD1. V lost 11 bases and J lost 3; bases outside the gene matches: 9. Germline V CDR1 and CDR2: MNHEY, SVGAGI. The CDR3 loop spans 13 amino acids. CDR3 region: CAGRIDRDTEAFF. CDR3 nucleotide sequence: TGTGCCGGAAGAATAGACAGGGACACTGAAGCTTTCTTT.

V usage is TRBV7-2 and J usage is TRBJ1-1; D remains ambiguous. V was clipped by 2 bases and J by 5 bases, with 9 bases between them. Germline V lookup: CDR1 SGHTA, CDR2 FQGNSA. CDR3 length: 13 residues. CDR3 DNA sequence: TGTGCCAGCAGCTTACGGGGTAGGACTGAAGCTTTCTTT. Its protein product is CASSLRGRTEAFF.

The V call is TRBV11-2, the J call TRBJ1-2; 8 nucleotides line up with TRBD1. This CDR3 has 13 amino acids. CDR1 and CDR2 (germline): SGHAT, FQNNGV. Trimming at V came to 1 base and at J to 8 bases, leaving 3 bases not matched to a gene. The CDR3 nucleotides are TGTGCCAGCAGCTTAGGACAGGGGAGAGGCTACACCTTC. It yields the protein CASSLGQGRGYTF.

The CDR3 sequence is CASSEGQGRPDGYTF. The DNA for the CDR3 is TGTGCCAGCAGCGAGGGACAGGGCAGGCCCGACGGCTACACCTTC. The chain uses TRBV5-4 and TRBJ1-2; 9 bases map to TRBD1. V was pared by 4 bases and J by 8 bases, with 12 bases of the junction left unmatched. The CDR3 has 15 residues. The germline V gene has CDR1 SGHNT and CDR2 YYREEE (reference sequence).

Note on this clone: Other DNA sequences from this sample encode an identical CDR3 as well. V usage is TRBV30 and J usage is TRBJ2-5; 7 nucleotides align to TRBD2. This CDR3 is built from 12 residues. Germline CDR1 and CDR2: GTSNPN and SVGIG (reference sequence). After removal of 1 base from V and 4 bases from J, the junction contained 0 bases not matched to a gene. CDR3 sequence reads: CAWSGGGETQYF. Written as DNA, the CDR3 is TGTGCCTGGAGTGGGGGGGGAGAGACCCAGTACTTC.

The V gene is TRBV10-3, the J gene TRBJ1-1; no reliable D call. V was trimmed by 4 bases and J by 11 bases, leaving 14 bases between them. Germline-derived CDR1 and CDR2 are ENHRY and SYGVKD. There are 12 residues in the CDR3. The CDR3 DNA sequence: TGTGCCATCAGTGCCGAGGCTGGCGAGGCTTTCTTT. Its translation: CAISAEAGEAFF.

V and J are TRBV28 and TRBJ1-2, with no clear D. The CDR3 length is 13 residues. Germline CDR1 is MDHEN and CDR2 is SYDVKM. V lost 2 bases and J 4 bases, leaving 8 bases between the germline ends. CDR3 protein: CASSLEGTYGYTF. The CDR3 DNA reads as TGTGCCAGCAGTTTAGAGGGTACCTATGGCTACACCTTC.

V usage is TRBV19 and J usage is TRBJ1-2, with 8 bases that match TRBD1. The V gene's germline CDR1 is LNHDA and CDR2 SQIVND (reference sequence). CDR3 length equals 14 residues. The J segment lost 6 bases and the V segment lost 6 bases, leaving 9 bases of the junction unmatched. This CDR3 is CASRPQGALDGYTF. The CDR3 DNA reads TGTGCCAGTAGGCCTCAGGGGGCCCTGGATGGCTACACCTTC.

This clone was seen only a few times. The CDR3 is CASGLESDQPQHF. CDR3 nucleotides: TGCGCCAGCGGTCTTGAGAGCGATCAGCCCCAGCATTTT. The genes are TRBV4-1 and TRBJ1-5; no clear D. The CDR3 runs 13 residues. The V gene's germline CDR1 is MGHRA and CDR2 YSYEKL. The germline V and J ends were trimmed by 8 bases and 5 bases, with 13 bases remaining between them.